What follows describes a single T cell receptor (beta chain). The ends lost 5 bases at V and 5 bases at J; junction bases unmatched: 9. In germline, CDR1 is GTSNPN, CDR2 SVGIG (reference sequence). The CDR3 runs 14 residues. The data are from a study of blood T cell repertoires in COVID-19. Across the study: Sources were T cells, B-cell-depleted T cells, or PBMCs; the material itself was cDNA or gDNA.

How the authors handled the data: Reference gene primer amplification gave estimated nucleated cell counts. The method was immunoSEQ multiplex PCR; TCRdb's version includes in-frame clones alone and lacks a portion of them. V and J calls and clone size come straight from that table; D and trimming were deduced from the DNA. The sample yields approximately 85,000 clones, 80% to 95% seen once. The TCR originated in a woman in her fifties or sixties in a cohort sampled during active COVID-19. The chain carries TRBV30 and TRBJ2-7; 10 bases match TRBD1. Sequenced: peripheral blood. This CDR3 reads CAWDSGTGVHEQYF. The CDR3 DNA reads TGTGCCTGGGACAGTGGGACAGGGGTCCACGAGCAGTACTTC. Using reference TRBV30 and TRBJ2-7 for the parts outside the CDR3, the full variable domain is SQTIHQWPATLVQPVGSPLSLECTVEGTSNPNLYWYRQAAGRGLQLLFYSVGIGQISSEVPQNLSASRPQDRQFILSSKKLLLSDSGFYLCAWDSGTGVHEQYFGPGTRLTVT.